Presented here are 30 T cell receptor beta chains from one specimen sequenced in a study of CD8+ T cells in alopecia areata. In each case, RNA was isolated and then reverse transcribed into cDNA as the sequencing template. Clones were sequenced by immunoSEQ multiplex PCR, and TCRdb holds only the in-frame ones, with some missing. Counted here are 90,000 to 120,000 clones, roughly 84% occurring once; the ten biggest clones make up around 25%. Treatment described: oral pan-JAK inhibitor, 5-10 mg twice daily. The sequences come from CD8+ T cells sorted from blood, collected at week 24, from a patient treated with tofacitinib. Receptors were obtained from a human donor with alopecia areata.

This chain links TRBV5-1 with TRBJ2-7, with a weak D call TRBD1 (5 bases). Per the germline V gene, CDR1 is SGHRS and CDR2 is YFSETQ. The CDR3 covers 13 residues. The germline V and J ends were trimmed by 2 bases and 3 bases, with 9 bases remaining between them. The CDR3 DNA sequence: TGCGCCAGCAGCTTTTCAGACAGCTACGAGCAGTACTTC. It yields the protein CASSFSDSYEQYF.

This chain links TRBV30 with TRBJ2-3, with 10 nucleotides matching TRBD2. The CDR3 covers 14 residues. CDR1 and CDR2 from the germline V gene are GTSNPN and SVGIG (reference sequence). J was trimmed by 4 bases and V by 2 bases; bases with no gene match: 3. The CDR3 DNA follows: TGTGCCTGGAGTCGGACTAGCGGAGCAGATACGCAGTATTTT. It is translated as CAWSRTSGADTQYF.

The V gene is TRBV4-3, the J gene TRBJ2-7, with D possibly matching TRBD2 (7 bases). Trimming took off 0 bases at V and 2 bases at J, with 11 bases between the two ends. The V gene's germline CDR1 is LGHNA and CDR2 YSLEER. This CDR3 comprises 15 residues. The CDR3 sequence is CASSQDRGGPYEQYF. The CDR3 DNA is TGCGCCAGCAGCCAAGATAGGGGGGGCCCCTACGAGCAGTACTTC.

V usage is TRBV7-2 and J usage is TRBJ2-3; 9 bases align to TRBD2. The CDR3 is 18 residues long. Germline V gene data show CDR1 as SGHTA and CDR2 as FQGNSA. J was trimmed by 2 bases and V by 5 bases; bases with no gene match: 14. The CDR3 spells CASSPKRGVNLNTDTQYF. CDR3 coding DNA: TGTGCCAGCAGCCCTAAGCGGGGGGTCAACCTTAACACAGATACGCAGTATTTT.

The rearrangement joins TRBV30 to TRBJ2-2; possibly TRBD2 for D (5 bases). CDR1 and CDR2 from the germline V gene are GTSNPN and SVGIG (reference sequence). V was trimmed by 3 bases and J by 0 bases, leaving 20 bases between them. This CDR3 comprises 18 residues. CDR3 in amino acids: CAWRIGSARLPNTGELFF. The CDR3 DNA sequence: TGTGCCTGGAGGATTGGGTCCGCTCGACTACCGAACACCGGGGAGCTGTTTTTT.

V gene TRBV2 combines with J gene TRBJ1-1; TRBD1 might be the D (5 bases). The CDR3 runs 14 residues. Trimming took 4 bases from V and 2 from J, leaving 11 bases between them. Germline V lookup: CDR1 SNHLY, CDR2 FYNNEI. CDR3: CASSGDRKNTEAFF. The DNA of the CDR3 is TGTGCCAGCAGTGGGGACCGGAAAAACACTGAAGCTTTCTTT.

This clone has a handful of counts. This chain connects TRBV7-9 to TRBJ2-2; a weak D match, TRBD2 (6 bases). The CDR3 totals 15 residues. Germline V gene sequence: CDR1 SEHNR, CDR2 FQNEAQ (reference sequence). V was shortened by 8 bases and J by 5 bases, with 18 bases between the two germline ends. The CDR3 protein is CASDAGSPGTGELFF. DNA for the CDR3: TGTGCCAGCGACGCGGGGTCCCCGGGGACCGGGGAGCTGTTTTTT. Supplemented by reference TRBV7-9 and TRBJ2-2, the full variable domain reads DTGVSQNPRHKITKRGQNVTFRCDPISEHNRLYWYRQTLGQGPEFLTYFQNEAQLEKSRLLSDRFSAERPKGSFSTLEIQRTEQGDSAMYLCASDAGSPGTGELFFGEGSRLTVL.

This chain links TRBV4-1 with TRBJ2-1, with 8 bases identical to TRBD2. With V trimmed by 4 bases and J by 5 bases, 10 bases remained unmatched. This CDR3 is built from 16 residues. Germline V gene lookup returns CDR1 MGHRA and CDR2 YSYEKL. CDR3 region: CASSPFTSGLNNEQFF. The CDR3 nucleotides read TGCGCCAGCAGCCCCTTCACTAGCGGACTAAACAATGAGCAGTTCTTC.

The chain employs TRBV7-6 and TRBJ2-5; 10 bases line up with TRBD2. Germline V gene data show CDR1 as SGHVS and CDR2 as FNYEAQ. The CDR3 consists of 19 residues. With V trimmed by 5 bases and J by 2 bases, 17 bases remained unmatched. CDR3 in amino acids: CASSPGLVAGGPEQETQYF. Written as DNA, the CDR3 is TGTGCCAGCAGCCCCGGGTTGGTAGCGGGGGGCCCCGAACAAGAGACCCAGTACTTC. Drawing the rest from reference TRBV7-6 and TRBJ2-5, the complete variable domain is GAGVSQSPRYKVTKRGQDVALRCDPISGHVSLYWYRQALGQGPEFLTYFNYEAQQDKSGLPNDRFSAERPEGSISTLTIQRTEQRDSAMYRCASSPGLVAGGPEQETQYFGPGTRLLVL.

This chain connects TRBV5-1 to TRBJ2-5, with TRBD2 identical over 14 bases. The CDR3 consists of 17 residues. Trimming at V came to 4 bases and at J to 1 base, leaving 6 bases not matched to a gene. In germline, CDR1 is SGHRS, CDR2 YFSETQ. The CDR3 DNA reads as TGCGCCAGCAGCCCTGGACTAGCGGGGGGCTTCCAAGAGACCCAGTACTTC. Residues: CASSPGLAGGFQETQYF. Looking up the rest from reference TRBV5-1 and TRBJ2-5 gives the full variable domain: KAGVTQTPRYLIKTRGQQVTLSCSPISGHRSVSWYQQTPGQGLQFLFEYFSETQRNKGNFPGRFSGRQFSNSRSEMNVSTLELGDSALYLCASSPGLAGGFQETQYFGPGTRLLVL.

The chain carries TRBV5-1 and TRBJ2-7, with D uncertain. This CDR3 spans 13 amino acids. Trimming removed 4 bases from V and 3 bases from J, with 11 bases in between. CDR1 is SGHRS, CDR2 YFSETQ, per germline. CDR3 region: CASSTDGLYEQYF. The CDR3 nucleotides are TGCGCCAGCAGCACGGACGGGCTCTACGAGCAGTACTTC. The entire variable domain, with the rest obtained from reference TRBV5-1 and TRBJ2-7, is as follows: KAGVTQTPRYLIKTRGQQVTLSCSPISGHRSVSWYQQTPGQGLQFLFEYFSETQRNKGNFPGRFSGRQFSNSRSEMNVSTLELGDSALYLCASSTDGLYEQYFGPGTRLTVT.

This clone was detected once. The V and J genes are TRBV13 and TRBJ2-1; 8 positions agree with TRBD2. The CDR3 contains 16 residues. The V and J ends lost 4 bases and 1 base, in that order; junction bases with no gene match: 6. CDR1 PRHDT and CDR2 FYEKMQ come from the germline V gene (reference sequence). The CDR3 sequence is CASSSRGGESYNEQFF. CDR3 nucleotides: TGTGCCAGCAGCTCCCGGGGGGGCGAATCCTACAATGAGCAGTTCTTC.

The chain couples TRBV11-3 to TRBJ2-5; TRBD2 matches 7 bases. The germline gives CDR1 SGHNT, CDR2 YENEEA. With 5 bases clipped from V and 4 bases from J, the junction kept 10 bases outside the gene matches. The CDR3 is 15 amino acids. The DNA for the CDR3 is TGTGCCAGCAGCCCCGGGAGCGGGGACGGAGAGACCCAGTACTTC. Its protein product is CASSPGSGDGETQYF.

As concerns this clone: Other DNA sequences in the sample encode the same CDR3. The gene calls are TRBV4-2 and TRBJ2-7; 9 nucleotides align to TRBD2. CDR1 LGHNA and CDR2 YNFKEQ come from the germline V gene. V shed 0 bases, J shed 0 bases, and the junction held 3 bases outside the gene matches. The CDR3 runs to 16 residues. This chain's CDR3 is CASSQESSGASYEQYF. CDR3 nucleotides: TGTGCCAGCAGCCAAGAATCTAGCGGGGCCTCCTACGAGCAGTACTTC.

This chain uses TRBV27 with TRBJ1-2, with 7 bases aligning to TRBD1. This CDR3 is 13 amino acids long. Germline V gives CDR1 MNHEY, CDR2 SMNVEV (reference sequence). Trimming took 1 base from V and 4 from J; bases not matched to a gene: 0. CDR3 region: CASSLYRGYGYTF. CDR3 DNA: TGTGCCAGCAGTTTATACAGGGGCTATGGCTACACCTTC.

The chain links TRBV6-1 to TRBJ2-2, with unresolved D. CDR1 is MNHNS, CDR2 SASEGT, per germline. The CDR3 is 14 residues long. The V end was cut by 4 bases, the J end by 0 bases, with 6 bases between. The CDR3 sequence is CASSVGTNTGELFF. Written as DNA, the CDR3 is TGTGCCAGCAGTGTCGGCACGAACACCGGGGAGCTGTTTTTT.

The CDR3 sequence: CSVVWAGKVLEQYF. The CDR3 bases are TGCAGCGTTGTGTGGGCAGGGAAAGTATTAGAGCAGTACTTC. V usage is TRBV29-1 and J usage is TRBJ2-7; tentative D call: TRBD1 (5 bases). Trimming shortened V by 4 bases and J by 7 bases, and 20 bases separated the two germline ends. This CDR3 has 14 amino acids. CDR1 and CDR2 from the germline V gene are SQVTM and ANQGSEA.

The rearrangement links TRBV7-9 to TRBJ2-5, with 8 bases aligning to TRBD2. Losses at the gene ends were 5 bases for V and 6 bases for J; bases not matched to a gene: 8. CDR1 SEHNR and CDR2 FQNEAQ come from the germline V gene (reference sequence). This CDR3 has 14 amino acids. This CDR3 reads CASSARGGTQTQYF. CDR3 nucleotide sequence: TGTGCCAGCAGCGCCCGGGGGGGGACGCAGACCCAGTACTTC.

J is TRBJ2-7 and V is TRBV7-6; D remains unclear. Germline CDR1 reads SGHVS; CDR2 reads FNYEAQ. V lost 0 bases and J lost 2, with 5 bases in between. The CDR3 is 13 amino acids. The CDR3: CASSLAVTYEQYF. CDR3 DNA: TGTGCCAGCAGCTTAGCTGTTACCTACGAGCAGTACTTC.

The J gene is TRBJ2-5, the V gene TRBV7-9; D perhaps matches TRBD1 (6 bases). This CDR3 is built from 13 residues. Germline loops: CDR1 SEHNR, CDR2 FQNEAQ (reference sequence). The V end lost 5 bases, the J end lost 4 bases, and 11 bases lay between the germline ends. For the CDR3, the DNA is TGTGCCAGCAGCCACAGGGTAGGAGAGACCCAGTACTTC. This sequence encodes CASSHRVGETQYF.

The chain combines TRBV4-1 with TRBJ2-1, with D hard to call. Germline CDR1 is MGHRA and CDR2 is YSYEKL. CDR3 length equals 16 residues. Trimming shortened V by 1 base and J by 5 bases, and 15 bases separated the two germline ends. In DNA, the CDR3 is TGCGCCAGCAGCCAAGGGGTCCTATCCGTGGACAATGAGCAGTTCTTC. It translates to CASSQGVLSVDNEQFF.

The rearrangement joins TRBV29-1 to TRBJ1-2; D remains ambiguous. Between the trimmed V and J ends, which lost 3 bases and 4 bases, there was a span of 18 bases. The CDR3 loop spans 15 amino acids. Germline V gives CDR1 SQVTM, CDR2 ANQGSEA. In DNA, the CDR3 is TGCAGCGTTGACGGCCGGGTCTCGCAACCCTATGGCTACACCTTC. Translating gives CSVDGRVSQPYGYTF.

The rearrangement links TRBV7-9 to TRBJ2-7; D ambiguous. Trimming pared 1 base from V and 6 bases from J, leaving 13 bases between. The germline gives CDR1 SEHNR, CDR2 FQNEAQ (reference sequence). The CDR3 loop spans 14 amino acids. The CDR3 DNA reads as TGTGCCAGCAGCTTAGTTTGGCCCGACGGCGAGCAGTACTTC. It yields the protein CASSLVWPDGEQYF.

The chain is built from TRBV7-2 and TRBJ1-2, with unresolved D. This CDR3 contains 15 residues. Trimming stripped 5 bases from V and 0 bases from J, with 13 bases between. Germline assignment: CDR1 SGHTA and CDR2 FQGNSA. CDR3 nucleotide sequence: TGTGCCAGCAGCCCTTTGGAACAGACTAACTATGGCTACACCTTC. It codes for CASSPLEQTNYGYTF.

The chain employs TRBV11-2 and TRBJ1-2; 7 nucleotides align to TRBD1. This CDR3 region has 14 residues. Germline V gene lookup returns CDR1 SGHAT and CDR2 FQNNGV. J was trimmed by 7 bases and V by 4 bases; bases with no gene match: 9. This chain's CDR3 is CASSSGYRGFGYTF. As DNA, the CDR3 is TGTGCCAGCAGCTCCGGATACAGGGGTTTTGGCTACACCTTC.

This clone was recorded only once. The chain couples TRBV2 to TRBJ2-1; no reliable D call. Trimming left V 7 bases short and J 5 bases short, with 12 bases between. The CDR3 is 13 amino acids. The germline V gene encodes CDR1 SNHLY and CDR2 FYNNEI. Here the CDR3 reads CASIPRSDNEQFF. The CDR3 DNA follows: TGTGCCAGCATACCCCGGAGCGACAATGAGCAGTTCTTC.

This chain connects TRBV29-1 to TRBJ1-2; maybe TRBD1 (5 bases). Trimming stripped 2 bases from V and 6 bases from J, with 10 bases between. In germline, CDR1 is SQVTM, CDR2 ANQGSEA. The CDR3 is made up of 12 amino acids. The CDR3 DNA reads TGCAGCGTTGAAACAGGATATGATGGCTACACCTTC. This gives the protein CSVETGYDGYTF.

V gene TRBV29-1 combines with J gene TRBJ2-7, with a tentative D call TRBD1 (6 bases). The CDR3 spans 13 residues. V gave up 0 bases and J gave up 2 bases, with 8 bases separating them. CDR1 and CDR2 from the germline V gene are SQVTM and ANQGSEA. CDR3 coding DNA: TGCAGCGTTGAAGAAGGGACACCCTACGAGCAGTACTTC. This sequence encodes CSVEEGTPYEQYF.

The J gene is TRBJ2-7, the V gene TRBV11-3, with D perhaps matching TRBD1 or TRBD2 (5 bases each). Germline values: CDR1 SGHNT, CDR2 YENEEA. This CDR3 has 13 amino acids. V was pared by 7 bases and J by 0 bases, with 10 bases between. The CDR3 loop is CASMGRDSYEQYF. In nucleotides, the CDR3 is TGTGCCAGCATGGGACGGGACTCCTACGAGCAGTACTTC.

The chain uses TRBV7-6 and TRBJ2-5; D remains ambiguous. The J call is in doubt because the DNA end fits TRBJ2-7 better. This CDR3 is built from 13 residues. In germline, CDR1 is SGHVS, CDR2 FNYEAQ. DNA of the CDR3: TGTGCCAGCAGCTTAGAGAGATCCTACGAGCAGTACTTC. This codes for CASSLERSYEQYF.